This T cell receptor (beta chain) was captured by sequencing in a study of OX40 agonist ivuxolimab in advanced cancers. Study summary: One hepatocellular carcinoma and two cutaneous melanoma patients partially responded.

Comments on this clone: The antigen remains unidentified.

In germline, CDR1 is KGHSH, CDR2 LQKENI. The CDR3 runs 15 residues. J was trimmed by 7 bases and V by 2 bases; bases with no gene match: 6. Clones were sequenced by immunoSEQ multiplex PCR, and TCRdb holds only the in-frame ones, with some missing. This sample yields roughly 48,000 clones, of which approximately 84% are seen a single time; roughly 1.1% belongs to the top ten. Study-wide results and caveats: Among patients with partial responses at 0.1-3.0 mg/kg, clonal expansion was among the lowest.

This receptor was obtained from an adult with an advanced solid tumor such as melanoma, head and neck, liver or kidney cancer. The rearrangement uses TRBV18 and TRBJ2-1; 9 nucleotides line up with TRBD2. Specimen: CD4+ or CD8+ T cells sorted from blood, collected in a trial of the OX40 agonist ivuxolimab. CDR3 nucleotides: TGTGCCAGCTCACCAGGAGCTAGCGGGAATAATGAGCAGTTCTTC. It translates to CASSPGASGNNEQFF.